The 30 T cell receptor beta chains reported below all come from one sample, sequenced in a study of blood T cell repertoires in COVID-19. Produced via immunoSEQ multiplex PCR; TCRdb's table is partial and in-frame only. The table has some 72,000 clones, around 90% seen once. Sequencing used peripheral blood. These receptors came from a man over 45 with active COVID-19.

This clone appeared once. The chain links TRBV24-1 to TRBJ2-2; D unclear. Trimming stripped 4 bases from V and 5 bases from J, with 13 bases between. CDR3 length: 15 amino acids. Germline assignment: CDR1 KGHDR and CDR2 SFDVKD. This chain's CDR3 is CATSDPRLLTGELFF. CDR3 nucleotides: TGTGCCACCAGTGACCCTCGACTCCTTACCGGGGAGCTGTTTTTT.

The chain combines TRBV7-8 with TRBJ2-1, with 8 bases lining up with TRBD2. With 5 bases clipped from V and 1 base from J, the junction kept 10 bases outside the gene matches. The CDR3 is 17 amino acids. Germline CDR1 SGHVS, CDR2 FQNEAQ. This CDR3 reads CASSAIAGYSSYNEQFF. The CDR3 DNA follows: TGTGCCAGCAGCGCGATAGCGGGATACTCGTCCTACAATGAGCAGTTCTTC.

This clone occurred a few times. The chain couples TRBV5-6 to TRBJ2-7, with 7 nucleotides matching TRBD1. J lost 7 bases, V lost 6 bases, and 10 bases had no gene match. Germline-derived CDR1 and CDR2 are SGHDT and YYEEEE. The CDR3 sequence is 13 residues long. The CDR3 reads CASTRTDREEQYF. For the CDR3, the DNA is TGTGCCAGCACCCGTACCGACAGGGAGGAGCAGTACTTC. The full variable domain, its missing parts supplied by reference TRBV5-6 and TRBJ2-7, is DAGVTQSPTHLIKTRGQQVTLRCSPKSGHDTVSWYQQALGQGPQFIFQYYEEEERQRGNFPDRFSGHQFPNYSSELNVNALLLGDSALYLCASTRTDREEQYFGPGTRLTVT.

The chain couples TRBV5-6 to TRBJ2-4, with TRBD1 matching over 8 bases. This CDR3 comprises 16 residues. The V and J ends lost 10 bases and 1 base, in that order; junction bases with no gene match: 13. Germline V gene sequence: CDR1 SGHDT, CDR2 YYEEEE. CDR3 sequence: CAPTWTGSVAKNIQYF. In DNA form, the CDR3 reads TGTGCCCCGACCTGGACAGGGTCGGTGGCCAAAAACATTCAGTACTTC.

In its sample, this clone was seen a few times. The V gene is TRBV6-5, the J gene TRBJ1-1, with D unresolved. Germline V CDR1 and CDR2: MNHEY, SVGAGI. The V and J ends lost 7 bases and 1 base respectively, with 10 bases between them. This CDR3 contains 13 residues. CDR3 coding DNA: TGTGCCAGCAACGGGGAGGAGAACACTGAAGCTTTCTTT. This encodes CASNGEENTEAFF.

This chain uses TRBV9 with TRBJ1-2; TRBD1 matches 7 bases. The CDR3 covers 15 residues. The junction had 12 bases not matched to a gene; V was cut back by 4 bases and J by 6 bases. The V gene's germline CDR1 is SGDLS and CDR2 YYNGEE. The CDR3 protein is CASSMGTEDTHGYTF. The CDR3 DNA follows: TGTGCCAGCAGCATGGGGACAGAAGACACCCATGGCTACACCTTC.

The chain combines TRBV18 with TRBJ2-5; 10 bases are a match to TRBD1. In germline, CDR1 is KGHSH, CDR2 LQKENI. The CDR3 length is 13 residues. With 4 bases clipped from V and 8 bases from J, the junction kept 4 bases outside the gene matches. Here the CDR3 DNA reads TGTGCCAGCTCACGCGGGACAGGGGAAACCCAGTACTTC. It yields the protein CASSRGTGETQYF.

The chain combines TRBV28 with TRBJ2-3; a weak D match, TRBD2 (6 bases). V was clipped by 5 bases and J by 4 bases, with 19 bases between them. Germline loops: CDR1 MDHEN, CDR2 SYDVKM. The CDR3 is made up of 16 amino acids. The CDR3 protein is CASSPRVLSGADTQYF. The CDR3 DNA is TGTGCCAGCAGTCCCCGGGTCCTCTCGGGAGCAGATACGCAGTATTTT.

V is TRBV6-5 and J is TRBJ1-4, with D unresolved. Deletions cut 3 bases from V and 0 bases from J, with 5 bases between. The CDR3 is made up of 14 amino acids. The germline gives CDR1 MNHEY, CDR2 SVGAGI. CDR3 amino acids: CASSYSATNEKLFF. Here the CDR3 DNA reads TGTGCCAGCAGTTATTCTGCAACTAATGAAAAACTGTTTTTT.

This chain uses TRBV2 with TRBJ2-3; 8 bases fit TRBD2. This CDR3 spans 15 amino acids. Germline V gene data show CDR1 as SNHLY and CDR2 as FYNNEI. With 7 bases clipped from V and 0 bases from J, the junction kept 6 bases outside the gene matches. The CDR3 loop is CASNRLAGSTDTQYF. The CDR3 DNA is TGTGCCAGCAACCGGCTAGCGGGTAGCACAGATACGCAGTATTTT.

This chain uses TRBV12-2 with TRBJ1-2. TRBV12-2 is flagged as a pseudogene. The CDR3 spans 14 residues. CDR3 in DNA: TGTGCAAGTCGCTTCCCGGGAGGGGGTGAGCGGAACACCTTC. Its translation is CASRFPGGGERNTF.

The chain has TRBV5-4 and TRBJ1-1; 9 nucleotides line up with TRBD1. The trim removed 4 bases at V and 0 bases at J, leaving 10 bases unmatched. CDR1 is SGHNT, CDR2 YYREEE, per germline (reference sequence). The CDR3 consists of 17 residues. The CDR3 nucleotides are TGTGCCAGCAGCGGGGGGACAGGGCGAGGAATGAACACTGAAGCTTTCTTT. It yields the protein CASSGGTGRGMNTEAFF. The full variable domain, in which reference TRBV5-4 and TRBJ1-1 provide the parts outside the CDR3, is ETGVTQSPTHLIKTRGQQVTLRCSSQSGHNTVSWYQQALGQGPQFIFQYYREEENGRGNFPPRFSGLQFPNYSSELNVNALELDDSALYLCASSGGTGRGMNTEAFFGQGTRLTVV.

J is TRBJ2-5 and V is TRBV6-1, with D maybe TRBD1 (5 bases). The CDR3 contains 14 residues. Trimming removed 2 bases from V and 5 bases from J, with 12 bases in between. Germline CDR1 MNHNS, CDR2 SASEGT. The CDR3 sequence: CASSERQGGETQYF. The CDR3 DNA reads as TGTGCCAGCAGTGAAAGGCAGGGTGGGGAGACCCAGTACTTC.

The chain is built from TRBV4-1 and TRBJ1-5; 7 positions match TRBD1. Germline-derived CDR1 and CDR2 are MGHRA and YSYEKL. This CDR3 has 15 residues. V shed 1 base, J shed 3 bases, and the junction held 3 bases outside the gene matches. CDR3 DNA sequence: TGCGCCAGCAGCCAAGGGACAGGCAACAATCAGCCCCAGCATTTT. As protein: CASSQGTGNNQPQHF.

The chain is built from TRBV19 and TRBJ1-1; D is undetermined. The V gene lost 3 bases and the J gene lost 6 bases, with 11 bases spanning the gap. This CDR3 is built from 13 residues. In germline, CDR1 is LNHDA, CDR2 SQIVND (reference sequence). The CDR3 spells CASSITEYAEAFF. CDR3 bases: TGTGCCAGTAGTATTACTGAGTACGCTGAAGCTTTCTTT.

The genes are TRBV3-1 (or the pseudogene TRBV3-2) and TRBJ2-7; possibly TRBD1 for D (6 bases). Germline V gene sequence: CDR1 LGHDT, CDR2 YNNKEL (reference sequence). The germline V and J ends were trimmed by 3 bases and 4 bases, with 13 bases remaining between them. The CDR3 spans 14 residues. The DNA of the CDR3 is TGTGCCAGCAGCCATCAAGGGGGACGTTACGAGCAGTACTTC. Its translation is CASSHQGGRYEQYF.

The table lists this clone with a few counts. The chain uses TRBV6-2 or TRBV6-3 and TRBJ1-2, with 9 bases fitting TRBD1. Germline lookup yields CDR1 MNHEY and CDR2 SVGEGT. With 2 bases clipped from V and 4 bases from J, the junction kept 8 bases outside the gene matches. The CDR3 sequence is 16 residues long. This chain's CDR3 is CASSYVGTGSRYGYTF. The CDR3 region has the DNA TGTGCCAGCAGTTACGTGGGGACAGGGTCCCGCTATGGCTACACCTTC.

The chain combines TRBV4-1 with TRBJ1-5; tentative D call: TRBD1 (6 bases). CDR3 length: 16 amino acids. From germline, CDR1 is MGHRA and CDR2 YSYEKL. V was shortened by 1 base and J by 6 bases, with 16 bases between the two germline ends. CDR3 DNA sequence: TGCGCCAGCAGCCAAGGGTTAGGGGGGGGGACTCAGCCCCAGCATTTT. Translation: CASSQGLGGGTQPQHF.

The genes are TRBV3-1 (or the pseudogene TRBV3-2) and TRBJ2-5, with D uncertain. Germline V gives CDR1 LGHDT, CDR2 YNNKEL (reference sequence). V was clipped by 1 base and J by 3 bases, with 3 bases between them. The CDR3 consists of 12 residues. The CDR3: CASSQVKETQYF. The CDR3 nucleotides read TGTGCCAGCAGCCAAGTTAAAGAGACCCAGTACTTC.

The chain uses TRBV9 and TRBJ2-3; D not certain. CDR1 is SGDLS and CDR2 is YYNGEE in the germline V gene. The CDR3 loop spans 15 amino acids. The V end was cut by 0 bases, the J end by 5 bases, with 13 bases between. CDR3 amino acids: CASSVGGRNLDTQYF. The CDR3 DNA follows: TGTGCCAGCAGCGTAGGTGGCAGGAACCTAGATACGCAGTATTTT.

The chain has TRBV5-4 and TRBJ2-7; maybe TRBD2 (6 bases). V gave up 4 bases and J gave up 3 bases, with 14 bases separating them. Germline CDR1 is SGHNT and CDR2 is YYREEE (reference sequence). This CDR3 is 14 amino acids long. The CDR3, as DNA: TGTGCCAGCAGCCCCGGTGGAGGGAACTACGAGCAGTACTTC. Its translation: CASSPGGGNYEQYF.

The V gene is TRBV27, the J gene TRBJ2-5; 14 bases are shared with TRBD2. The ends lost 5 bases at V and 6 bases at J; junction bases unmatched: 8. CDR3 length equals 16 residues. The germline V gene encodes CDR1 MNHEY and CDR2 SMNVEV (reference sequence). The CDR3 sequence is CASSPGTSGGRKTQYF. The CDR3 DNA is TGTGCCAGCAGTCCAGGGACTAGCGGGGGCCGGAAGACCCAGTACTTC.

The chain recombines TRBV14 with TRBJ1-2; tentative D call: TRBD1 (6 bases). V was clipped by 2 bases and J by 0 bases, with 13 bases between them. The length of the CDR3 is 16 residues. Germline values: CDR1 SGHDN, CDR2 FVKESK. Here the CDR3 reads CASSQPMTGTNYGYTF. The CDR3 DNA sequence: TGTGCCAGCAGCCAACCGATGACAGGAACTAACTATGGCTACACCTTC.

V gene TRBV5-8 combines with J gene TRBJ2-7; 10 bases line up with TRBD1. The CDR3 consists of 15 residues. The J segment lost 5 bases and the V segment lost 0 bases, leaving 5 bases of the junction unmatched. Germline CDR1 and CDR2: SGHTS and YDEGEE. Here the CDR3 reads CASSLGQGARNEQYF. CDR3 bases: TGTGCCAGCAGCTTGGGACAGGGGGCGCGCAACGAGCAGTACTTC.

V is TRBV27 and J is TRBJ1-5; 7 bases are a match to TRBD1. V was clipped by 3 bases and J by 2 bases; unmatched bases: 13. CDR3 length: 18 residues. In germline, CDR1 is MNHEY, CDR2 SMNVEV (reference sequence). CDR3 sequence: CASSLWGRGQVGNQPQHF. The CDR3 nucleotides are TGTGCCAGCAGTTTGTGGGGCCGCGGACAGGTGGGCAATCAGCCCCAGCATTTT.

The rearrangement links TRBV9 to TRBJ2-7; TRBD1 matches 7 bases. Germline-derived CDR1 and CDR2 are SGDLS and YYNGEE. J lost 12 bases, V lost 0 bases, and 12 bases had no gene match. There are 14 residues in the CDR3. The CDR3 DNA reads as TGTGCCAGCAGCGTAGTATGGCAGGGGGTGCCGCTGTACTTC. This encodes CASSVVWQGVPLYF.

This clone showed up just once. Germline and junction disagree at one end, which may indicate a read error. The V call is TRBV25-1, the J call TRBJ1-2; D is uncertain. CDR1 is MGHDK, CDR2 SYGVNS, per germline. The CDR3 contains 16 residues. The CDR3 is CASSESGGGRLYSYTF. The CDR3 nucleotides are TGTGCCAGCAGTGAATCCGGTGGAGGACGCCTCTATAGCTACACCTTC.

The genes are TRBV9 and TRBJ2-3; 8 bases map to TRBD1. Trimming took 4 bases from V and 5 from J; bases not matched to a gene: 9. The V gene's germline CDR1 is SGDLS and CDR2 YYNGEE. This CDR3 spans 15 amino acids. CDR3 coding DNA: TGTGCCAGCAGCCCCGGACAGGGTAGCGGAGATACGCAGTATTTT. It translates to CASSPGQGSGDTQYF. The variable domain in full, with the rest retrieved from reference TRBV9 and TRBJ2-3, is DSGVTQTPKHLITATGQRVTLRCSPRSGDLSVYWYQQSLDQGLQFLIQYYNGEERAKGNILERFSAQQFPDLHSELNLSSLELGDSALYFCASSPGQGSGDTQYFGPGTRLTVL.

V gene TRBV25-1 combines with J gene TRBJ2-1; TRBD2 aligns across 8 bases. This CDR3 is 14 amino acids long. The V gene end was trimmed by 5 bases and the J gene end by 6 bases; junction bases not matched to a gene: 6. Per the germline V gene, CDR1 is MGHDK and CDR2 is SYGVNS. The chain's CDR3 is CASSTSGRFNEQFF. CDR3 in DNA: TGTGCCAGCAGTACCAGCGGGAGATTCAATGAGCAGTTCTTC.

The rearrangement uses TRBV5-5 and TRBJ2-5, with D possibly matching TRBD2 (5 bases). Germline V gene sequence: CDR1 SGHKS, CDR2 YYEKEE (reference sequence). The CDR3 is 17 amino acids. Trimming took off 2 bases at V and 1 base at J, with 18 bases between the two ends. The CDR3 bases are TGTGCCAGCAGCTTAGGCGGGCCCGGGTTGGGCCAAGAGACCCAGTACTTC. It yields the protein CASSLGGPGLGQETQYF.